These T cell receptor beta chains were read from a single sample in a study of cytomegalovirus exposure and HLA in healthy donors. Produced via immunoSEQ multiplex PCR; TCRdb's table is partial and in-frame only. The data hold roughly 200,000 clones, with 70% to 75% observed a single time. Specimen: PBMCs. The receptors come from a male donor in good health and CMV-seronegative. The CDR3 runs from the conserved cysteine through the conserved F or W. Fields, in order: J gene, V gene, D gene, clone size, CDR3 protein, CDR3 DNA. The D gene is left open where the match is weak. Only some rows state a clone size, as once, few, many or a class for expanded clones.

>TRBJ1-6|TRBV25-1|.|once
CASSDSRNNSPLHF
TGTGCCAGCAGTGATTCGAGGAATAATTCACCCCTCCACTTT
>TRBJ2-7|TRBV14|.|.
CASSQSMVEQYF
TGTGCCAGCAGCCAATCTATGGTCGAGCAGTACTTC
>TRBJ1-1|TRBV30|.|.
CAWGHYTEAFF
TGTGCCTGGGGACATTACACTGAAGCTTTCTTT
>TRBJ2-1|TRBV5-1|.|.
CASSPMTGDNEQFF
TGCGCCAGCAGCCCAATGACAGGAGACAATGAGCAGTTCTTC
>TRBJ2-1|TRBV27|TRBD1|.
CASSFRTGGYEQFF
TGTGCCAGCAGTTTCCGGACAGGGGGGTATGAGCAGTTCTTC
>TRBJ1-1|TRBV7-9|TRBD1|.
CSSSSRQGNTEAFF
TGTTCCAGCAGCTCTAGACAGGGTAACACTGAAGCTTTCTTT
>TRBJ1-2|TRBV4-1|TRBD1|.
CASSQGGSLQGGYTF
TGCGCCAGCAGCCAAGGGGGAAGCCTACAGGGGGGCTACACCTTC
>TRBJ1-2|TRBV30|TRBD1|.
CAWSVGGEGGYTF
TGTGCCTGGAGTGTAGGGGGCGAAGGTGGCTACACCTTC
>TRBJ1-1|TRBV6-1|TRBD1|.
CASKRTGTANTEAFF
TGTGCCAGCAAAAGAACCGGGACAGCGAACACTGAAGCTTTCTTT
>TRBJ1-1|TRBV10-2|TRBD1|.
CASSEGRGTEAFF
TGCGCCAGCAGTGAAGGCAGGGGGACTGAAGCTTTCTTT
>TRBJ2-7|TRBV28|TRBD2|once
CASRGTSGSYEQYF
TGTGCCAGCAGGGGGACTAGCGGGAGTTACGAGCAGTACTTC
>TRBJ2-7|TRBV10-3|.|.
CAISKTGTYEQYF
TGTGCCATCAGTAAGACAGGAACCTACGAGCAGTACTTC
>TRBJ1-3|TRBV5-1|.|.
CASSSRTQGSMGNTIYF
TGCGCCAGCAGCTCACGGACTCAGGGGAGCATGGGAAACACCATATATTTT
>TRBJ1-1|TRBV30|.|.
CAWSPGETEAFF
TGTGCCTGGAGTCCCGGGGAAACTGAAGCTTTCTTT
>TRBJ1-2|TRBV9|TRBD1|.
CASSLRTGINYGYTF
TGTGCCAGCAGCCTCCGGACAGGGATAAACTATGGCTACACCTTC
>TRBJ2-7|TRBV4-1|.|.
CASSHPPDRFGGNEQYF
TGCGCCAGCAGCCACCCCCCGGACAGGTTTGGGGGGAACGAGCAGTACTTC
>TRBJ2-7|TRBV4-3|.|.
CASSQAHFGQLKNYEQYF
TGCGCCAGCAGCCAAGCGCACTTCGGACAGCTGAAAAATTACGAGCAGTACTTC
>TRBJ1-6|TRBV18|.|.
CASSHLWSSYNSPLHF
TGTGCCAGCTCCCACCTTTGGAGCTCCTATAATTCACCCCTCCACTTT
>TRBJ2-7|TRBV19|TRBD2|.
CASSPTGGGVHEQYF
TGTGCCAGTAGCCCGACGGGCGGGGGGGTCCACGAGCAGTACTTC
>TRBJ1-1|TRBV11-3|.|.
CASSLRGSDTEAFF
TGTGCCAGCAGCTTACGGGGGAGCGACACTGAAGCTTTCTTT
>TRBJ1-2|TRBV19|.|.
CASRVEYRVAGYTF
TGTGCCAGTAGAGTTGAATACAGGGTCGCTGGCTACACCTTC
>TRBJ1-1|TRBV7-8|TRBD1|.
CASSQRQGTEAFF
TGTGCCAGCAGCCAGCGACAGGGAACTGAAGCTTTCTTT
>TRBJ2-7|TRBV7-7|TRBD1|.
CASSLRQGFSYEQYF
TGTGCCAGCAGCCTCCGACAGGGGTTCTCCTACGAGCAGTACTTC
>TRBJ1-2|TRBV19|.|.
CASSMGVINYGYTF
TGTGCCAGTAGTATGGGAGTGATCAACTATGGCTACACCTTC
>TRBJ2-1|TRBV6-1|.|.
CASTPAPSGNEQFF
TGTGCCAGCACCCCGGCCCCCTCAGGCAATGAGCAGTTCTTC
>TRBJ1-1|TRBV7-3|.|.
CASSPFRGTEAFF
TGTGCCAGCAGCCCATTCCGGGGGACTGAAGCTTTCTTT
>TRBJ2-1|TRBV7-9|TRBD2|.
CASSLGTSGENNEQFF
TGTGCCAGCAGCTTAGGGACTAGCGGGGAAAACAATGAGCAGTTCTTC
>TRBJ2-7|TRBV25-1|.|.
CASVQTNSYEQYF
TGTGCCAGCGTACAGACCAACTCCTACGAGCAGTACTTC
>TRBJ1-4|TRBV9|.|many
CASSDRDEKLFF
TGTGCCAGCAGCGATCGGGATGAAAAACTGTTTTTT
>TRBJ1-5|TRBV2|.|.
CASSEQALNQPQHF
TGTGCCAGCAGTGAACAGGCGCTAAATCAGCCCCAGCATTTT
>TRBJ1-1|TRBV27|TRBD1|.
CASSLSDRGGPEAFF
TGTGCCAGCAGTTTATCGGACAGGGGTGGGCCTGAAGCTTTCTTT
>TRBJ1-2|TRBV20-1|TRBD1|.
CSAGDRDYTF
TGCAGTGCGGGCGACAGGGACTACACCTTC
>TRBJ2-7|TRBV5-1|.|once
CASRFGQDTYEQYF
TGCGCCAGCAGATTCGGACAAGATACCTACGAGCAGTACTTC
>TRBJ2-7|TRBV12-5|.|.
CASVPTTLTAYEQYF
TGTGCTAGTGTCCCGACCACACTGACTGCCTACGAGCAGTACTTC
>TRBJ1-1|TRBV27|.|few
CASSLSGAPGLAFF
TGTGCCAGCAGTTTATCGGGGGCCCCGGGGTTAGCTTTCTTT
>TRBJ1-5|TRBV7-9|.|.
CASSWEGGSNQPQHF
TGTGCCAGCAGCTGGGAGGGAGGAAGCAATCAGCCCCAGCATTTT
>TRBJ2-7|TRBV5-4|.|.
CASSLGGEQYF
TGTGCCAGCAGTCTGGGAGGTGAGCAGTACTTC
>TRBJ2-2|TRBV7-9|TRBD1|.
CASSSRGPDTGELFF
TGTGCCAGCAGCTCCAGGGGGCCAGACACCGGGGAGCTGTTTTTT
>TRBJ1-1|TRBV6-6|.|.
CASSPGWINTEAFF
TGTGCCAGCAGTCCAGGGTGGATTAACACTGAAGCTTTCTTT
>TRBJ2-1|TRBV7-9|TRBD2|.
CASSTRGGGSSYNEQFF
TGTGCCAGCAGCACTAGAGGTGGCGGGAGCTCCTACAATGAGCAGTTCTTC
>TRBJ1-5|TRBV19|TRBD1|.
CASSGGGQGVIWSNQPQHF
TGTGCCAGCTCCGGGGGAGGACAGGGGGTGATTTGGTCTAATCAGCCCCAGCATTTT
>TRBJ1-5|TRBV9|TRBD1|.
CASSRTGANQPQHF
TGTGCCAGCAGCAGGACAGGGGCGAATCAGCCCCAGCATTTT
>TRBJ1-6|TRBV27|.|.
CATSGVAGNSPLHF
TGTGCCACCTCGGGGGTGGCTGGGAATTCACCCCTCCACTTT
>TRBJ1-5|TRBV7-8|.|.
CASSRTVSNQPQHF
TGTGCCAGCAGCCGGACAGTTAGCAATCAGCCCCAGCATTTT
>TRBJ2-7|TRBV9|TRBD1|.
CASSPRDRGPYEQYF
TGTGCCAGCAGCCCCCGGGACAGGGGCCCCTACGAGCAGTACTTC
>TRBJ1-2|TRBV6-5|.|.
CASSYSTARGGYGYTF
TGTGCCAGCAGTTACTCGACCGCCAGGGGTGGATATGGCTACACCTTC
>TRBJ1-5|TRBV7-2|.|.
CASSLFGNQPQHF
TGTGCCAGCAGCTTATTCGGCAATCAGCCCCAGCATTTT
>TRBJ2-7|TRBV14|.|.
CASSPHVSYEQYF
TGTGCCAGCAGCCCCCATGTTTCCTACGAGCAGTACTTC
>TRBJ2-1|TRBV5-1|TRBD1|once
CASSRTAGRGPNEQFF
TGCGCCAGCAGCCGTACCGCAGGCAGGGGGCCCAATGAGCAGTTCTTC
>TRBJ2-1|TRBV19|.|.
CASSPGGYNEQFF
TGTGCCAGTAGCCCCGGGGGCTACAATGAGCAGTTCTTC
>TRBJ1-1|TRBV6-5|TRBD1|.
CASSRGQEFEAFF
TGTGCCAGCAGTAGGGGACAGGAGTTTGAAGCTTTCTTT
>TRBJ2-7|TRBV5-4|TRBD1|.
CASSMGQRSYEQYF
TGTGCCAGCAGCATGGGACAGCGCTCCTACGAGCAGTACTTC
>TRBJ1-2|TRBV11-2|.|few
CASSWGLGNYGYTF
TGTGCCAGCAGCTGGGGGCTGGGAAACTATGGCTACACCTTC
>TRBJ1-1|TRBV28|.|.
CASRSGQMNTEAFF
TGTGCCAGCAGGTCCGGACAGATGAACACTGAAGCTTTCTTT